Presented here are 17 T cell receptor beta chains from one specimen sequenced in a study of response to subunit inactivated influenza vaccine. MiXCR, run by TCRdb on the RT-PCR reads, gives a single entry per CDR3 protein. The top ten hold 2.5% to 3% of the sample, which has just under 550,000 distinct CDR3 sequences, under 30% seen once. This sample also belongs to another study, concerning T cells expressing NK-cell markers. According to that study: UMI-tagged 5'RACE template switching yielded the TCR beta cDNA.

The sequenced sample was CD4+ T cells sorted from PBMCs, obtained 11 to 12 days after vaccination. The receptors originated from a man in his fifties or sixties who received an inactivated influenza vaccine.

In its sample, this clonotype was seen a few times. At one boundary the junction diverges from the germline segment, which might be a read error. V usage is TRBV7-2 and J usage is TRBJ1-1, with no clear D. There are 13 residues in the CDR3. Germline CDR1 SGHTA, CDR2 FQGNSA. The CDR3 is CASNLDRNTEAFF. As DNA, the CDR3 is TGTGCCAGCAACTTAGATAGGAACACTGAAGCTTTCTTT.

In its sample, this clonotype was seen a few times. V and J are TRBV20-1 and TRBJ2-5, with D possibly being TRBD2 (6 bases). Germline-derived CDR1 and CDR2 are DFQATT and SNEGSKA (reference sequence). The CDR3 runs to 15 residues. V was cut by 6 bases and J by 1 base, with 18 bases left in between. CDR3 DNA sequence: TGCAGTGCCCTATCCCTCGGGGGAGTCCAAGAGACCCAGTACTTC. Its translation is CSALSLGGVQETQYF.

This clonotype was picked up a small number of times. The chain recombines TRBV24-1 with TRBJ2-3; 7 nucleotides align to TRBD1. Trimming cost V 3 bases and J 3 bases; bases outside gene matches: 5. The CDR3 runs 15 residues. Germline CDR1 and CDR2: KGHDR and SFDVKD. CDR3 coding DNA: TGTGCCACCAGTGATCCAGGGGGACGGACAGATACGCAGTATTTT. Its translation: CATSDPGGRTDTQYF.

This clonotype was counted between two and nine times. This chain connects TRBV12-3 or TRBV12-4 to TRBJ2-2, with D perhaps being TRBD1 or TRBD2 (5 bases each). The ends were cut back, 5 bases at V and 6 bases at J, with 16 bases in the middle. The CDR3 runs 15 residues. CDR3 in amino acids: CASSRTSEGAGELFF. In DNA, the CDR3 is TGTGCCAGCAGTCGGACTTCCGAAGGGGCCGGGGAGCTGTTTTTT.

J is TRBJ2-5 and V is TRBV20-1; no reliable D call. Trimming removed 1 base from V and 2 bases from J, with 11 bases in between. The CDR3 spans 14 residues. Germline V gives CDR1 DFQATT, CDR2 SNEGSKA (reference sequence). The CDR3 nucleotides read TGCAGTGCTAGAGCAATGGCCCGACAAGAGACCCAGTACTTC. Translated: CSARAMARQETQYF.

This clonotype came up a few times. This rearrangement joins TRBV5-1 to TRBJ2-5; D is undetermined. The germline V and J ends were trimmed by 6 bases and 7 bases, with 13 bases remaining between them. Germline-derived CDR1 and CDR2 are SGHRS and YFSETQ. The CDR3 runs to 12 residues. The CDR3 DNA reads TGCGCCAGCACCTCGGGCAGGTTGACCCAGTACTTC. It encodes CASTSGRLTQYF.

This clonotype was counted ten times or more. This chain connects TRBV7-9 to TRBJ2-1, with TRBD2 matching 8 bases. Germline values: CDR1 SEHNR, CDR2 FQNEAQ (reference sequence). With 5 bases clipped from V and 4 bases from J, the junction kept 10 bases outside the gene matches. There are 16 residues in the CDR3. The CDR3 here is CASSRLGAGGYNEQFF. The CDR3 bases are TGTGCCAGCAGCCGCCTCGGGGCGGGGGGTTACAATGAGCAGTTCTTC.

This clonotype was seen more than once but under ten times. V usage is TRBV20-1 and J usage is TRBJ1-2; 8 bases match TRBD1. Germline-derived CDR1 and CDR2 are DFQATT and SNEGSKA (reference sequence). The V segment lost 1 base and the J segment 2 bases; nucleotides outside the gene matches: 6. The CDR3 has 15 residues. The CDR3 DNA sequence: TGCAGTGCTAGAGGTGGACAGGGTTGGAACTATGGCTACACCTTC. Protein product: CSARGGQGWNYGYTF.

The chain carries TRBV3-1 and TRBJ2-4; D remains ambiguous. This CDR3 is built from 15 residues. CDR1 LGHDT and CDR2 YNNKEL come from the germline V gene (reference sequence). V lost 4 bases and J 4 bases, leaving 14 bases between the germline ends. CDR3 nucleotides: TGTGCCAGCAGCCGCGAACGGACCAGGAAAAACATTCAGTACTTC. Translating it yields CASSRERTRKNIQYF.

This clonotype was recorded many times. The chain is built from TRBV11-3 and TRBJ2-1, with unresolved D. The germline CDR1 and CDR2 sequences are SGHNT and YENEEA. The CDR3 runs 14 residues. Trimming shortened V by 1 base and J by 3 bases, and 7 bases separated the two germline ends. The CDR3 DNA reads as TGTGCCAGCAGCTTAGCTTACAACTACAATGAGCAGTTCTTC. Its protein is CASSLAYNYNEQFF.

The CDR3 protein is CASSEILRPQHF. Here the CDR3 DNA reads TGTGCCAGCAGTGAAATCCTACGGCCCCAGCATTTT. The chain carries TRBV6-1 and TRBJ1-5; D ambiguous. The germline CDR1 and CDR2 sequences are MNHNS and SASEGT. CDR3 length: 12 amino acids. V lost 2 bases and J 9 bases, leaving 8 bases between the germline ends.

V usage is TRBV4-3 and J usage is TRBJ2-5, with D possibly being TRBD2 (5 bases). Trimming removed 4 bases from V and 5 bases from J, with 11 bases in between. The germline CDR1 and CDR2 sequences are LGHNA and YSLEER. The CDR3 consists of 13 residues. CDR3 DNA sequence: TGCGCCAGCAGCCGCGGGTTGTGGGAGACCCAGTACTTC. Translated, it gives CASSRGLWETQYF.

The V gene is TRBV7-2, the J gene TRBJ2-5; the D is unclear. V gave up 1 base and J gave up 7 bases, with 4 bases separating them. Germline V gene sequence: CDR1 SGHTA, CDR2 FQGNSA. The CDR3 is 11 amino acids. CDR3 nucleotides: TGTGCCAGCAGCTTAGTCGCGACCCAGTACTTC. Translated, it gives CASSLVATQYF.

This chain connects TRBV27 to TRBJ2-7; 11 bases agree with TRBD2. Germline V CDR1 and CDR2: MNHEY, SMNVEV (reference sequence). The J segment lost 2 bases and the V segment lost 5 bases, leaving 8 bases of the junction unmatched. There are 16 residues in the CDR3. The CDR3 region has the DNA TGTGCCAGCAGTAAGGCTAGCGGGAGGTTAACCTACGAGCAGTACTTC. Translated, it gives CASSKASGRLTYEQYF.

This chain links TRBV28 with TRBJ1-5, with TRBD1 matching over 7 bases. In germline, CDR1 is MDHEN, CDR2 SYDVKM. The V segment lost 11 bases and the J segment 4 bases; nucleotides outside the gene matches: 8. The CDR3 is made up of 13 amino acids. The CDR3 nucleotides are TGTGCCGGGCACTCAGGGGGGAATCAGCCCCAGCATTTT. This sequence encodes CAGHSGGNQPQHF.

This clonotype has only a few counts. The DNA for the CDR3 is TGCAGTGCTAGTTCGGTCAAGGGAAATTCACCCCTCCACTTT. Translating gives CSASSVKGNSPLHF. V is TRBV20-1 and J is TRBJ1-6; D ambiguous. The CDR3 has 14 amino acids. Germline lookup yields CDR1 DFQATT and CDR2 SNEGSKA (reference sequence). Trimming removed 3 bases at V and 7 bases at J, with 13 bases between.

This clonotype was picked up a small number of times. The V gene is TRBV20-1, the J gene TRBJ1-1, with no clear D. The CDR3 is made up of 16 amino acids. Trimming shortened V by 0 bases and J by 1 base, and 15 bases separated the two germline ends. The germline V gene has CDR1 DFQATT and CDR2 SNEGSKA (reference sequence). The CDR3 region is CSARDSPRGRNTEAFF. CDR3 coding DNA: TGCAGTGCTAGAGATTCACCCCGCGGGCGGAACACTGAAGCTTTCTTT.